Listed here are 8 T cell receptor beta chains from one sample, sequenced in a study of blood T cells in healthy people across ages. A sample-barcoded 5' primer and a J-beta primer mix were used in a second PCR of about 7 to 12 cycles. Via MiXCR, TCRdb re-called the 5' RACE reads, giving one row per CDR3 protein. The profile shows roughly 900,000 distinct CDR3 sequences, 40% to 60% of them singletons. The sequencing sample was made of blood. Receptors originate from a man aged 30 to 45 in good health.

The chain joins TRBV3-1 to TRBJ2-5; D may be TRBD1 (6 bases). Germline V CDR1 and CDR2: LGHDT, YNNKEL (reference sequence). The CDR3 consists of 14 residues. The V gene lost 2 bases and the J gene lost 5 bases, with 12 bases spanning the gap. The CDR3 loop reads CASSQNTGPETQYF. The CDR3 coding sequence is TGTGCCAGCAGCCAAAATACAGGGCCGGAGACCCAGTACTTC.

The CDR3 loop reads CASSVAGPYYNEQFF. CDR3 nucleotides: TGTGCCAGCAGCGTAGCTGGCCCATACTACAATGAGCAGTTCTTC. The chain couples TRBV9 to TRBJ2-1; no clear D gene. CDR3 length: 15 residues. The germline gives CDR1 SGDLS, CDR2 YYNGEE. With 0 bases removed from V and 3 bases from J, the gap between germline ends came to 10 bases. Variable domain in full (rest from reference TRBV9 and TRBJ2-1): DSGVTQTPKHLITATGQRVTLRCSPRSGDLSVYWYQQSLDQGLQFLIQYYNGEERAKGNILERFSAQQFPDLHSELNLSSLELGDSALYFCASSVAGPYYNEQFFGPGTRLTVL.

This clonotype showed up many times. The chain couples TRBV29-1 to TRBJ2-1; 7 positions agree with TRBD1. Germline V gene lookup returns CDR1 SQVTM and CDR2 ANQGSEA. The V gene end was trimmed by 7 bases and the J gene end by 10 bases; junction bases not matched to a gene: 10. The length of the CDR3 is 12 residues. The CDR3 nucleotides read TGCAGCGCGCTACGGACAGGTCGGGAGCAGTTCTTC. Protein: CSALRTGREQFF.

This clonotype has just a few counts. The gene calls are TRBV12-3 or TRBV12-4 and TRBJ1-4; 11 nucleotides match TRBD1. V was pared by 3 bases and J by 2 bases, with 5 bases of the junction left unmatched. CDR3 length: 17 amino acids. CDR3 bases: TGTGCCAGCAGTTTGGTGGACAGGGGGCCCACTAATGAAAAACTGTTTTTT. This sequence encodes CASSLVDRGPTNEKLFF.

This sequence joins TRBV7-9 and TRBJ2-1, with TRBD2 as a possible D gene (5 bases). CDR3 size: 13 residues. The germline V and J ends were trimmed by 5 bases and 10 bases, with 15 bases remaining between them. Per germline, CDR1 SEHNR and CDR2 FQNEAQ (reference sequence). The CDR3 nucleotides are TGTGCCAGCAGCGTAGAGGAGGTGGACGAGCAGTTCTTC. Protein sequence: CASSVEEVDEQFF.

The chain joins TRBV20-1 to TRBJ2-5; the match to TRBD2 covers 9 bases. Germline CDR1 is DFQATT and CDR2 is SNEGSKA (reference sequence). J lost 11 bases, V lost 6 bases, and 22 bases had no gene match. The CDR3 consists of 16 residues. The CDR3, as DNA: TGCAGTGCCACCTTCGGCCCTAGCGGGGTCTACAATGAGCAGTACTTC. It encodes CSATFGPSGVYNEQYF.

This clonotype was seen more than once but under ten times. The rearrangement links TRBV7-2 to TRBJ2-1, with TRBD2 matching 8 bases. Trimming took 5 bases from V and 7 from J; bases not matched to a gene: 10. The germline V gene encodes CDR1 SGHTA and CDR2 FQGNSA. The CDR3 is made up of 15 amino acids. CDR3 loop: CASSLRAGVVNEQFF. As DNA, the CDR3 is TGTGCCAGCAGCCTCAGAGCGGGGGTGGTGAATGAGCAGTTCTTC.

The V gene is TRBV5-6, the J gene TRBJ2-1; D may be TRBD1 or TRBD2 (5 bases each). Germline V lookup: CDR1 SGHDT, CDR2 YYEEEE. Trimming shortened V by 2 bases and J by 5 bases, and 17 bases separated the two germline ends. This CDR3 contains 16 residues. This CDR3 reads CASSLRIGANDNEQFF. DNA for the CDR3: TGTGCCAGCAGCTTACGTATCGGGGCGAACGACAATGAGCAGTTCTTC.